This T cell receptor (beta chain) was sequenced for a study of OX40 agonist ivuxolimab in advanced cancers. Overall study: At about 81% male, the cohort had a mean age of 60 years, ranging from 23 to 79. Checkpoint inhibitors had been given previously to about 38% of patients. Study results and caveats: Among some nonresponders, normalized T-cell clonal expansion was also low.

CDR1 is MDHEN, CDR2 SYDVKM, per germline. The CDR3 sequence is 19 residues long. The V end was cut by 5 bases, the J end by 0 bases, with 22 bases between. Only in-frame clones appear in the TCRdb table, and some are missing; sequencing was by immunoSEQ multiplex PCR. Found here are approximately 60,000 clones, 81% of them singletons; the top ten hold about 1%. As to this clone: The antigen remains undetermined.

The sample in question was CD4+ or CD8+ T cells sorted from blood, obtained in a trial of the OX40 agonist ivuxolimab. This receptor was obtained from an adult with an advanced solid tumor such as melanoma, head and neck, liver or kidney cancer. The V gene is TRBV28, the J gene TRBJ2-2; possible D gene TRBD1, 6 bases. The CDR3 spells CASSPYSRGTIANTGELFF. CDR3 DNA sequence: TGTGCCAGCAGTCCCTACTCCCGAGGGACAATCGCGAACACCGGGGAGCTGTTTTTT. Drawing the rest from reference TRBV28 and TRBJ2-2, the complete variable domain is DVKVTQSSRYLVKRTGEKVFLECVQDMDHENMFWYRQDPGLGLRLIYFSYDVKMKEKGDIPEGYSVSREKKERFSLILESASTNQTSMYLCASSPYSRGTIANTGELFFGEGSRLTVL.